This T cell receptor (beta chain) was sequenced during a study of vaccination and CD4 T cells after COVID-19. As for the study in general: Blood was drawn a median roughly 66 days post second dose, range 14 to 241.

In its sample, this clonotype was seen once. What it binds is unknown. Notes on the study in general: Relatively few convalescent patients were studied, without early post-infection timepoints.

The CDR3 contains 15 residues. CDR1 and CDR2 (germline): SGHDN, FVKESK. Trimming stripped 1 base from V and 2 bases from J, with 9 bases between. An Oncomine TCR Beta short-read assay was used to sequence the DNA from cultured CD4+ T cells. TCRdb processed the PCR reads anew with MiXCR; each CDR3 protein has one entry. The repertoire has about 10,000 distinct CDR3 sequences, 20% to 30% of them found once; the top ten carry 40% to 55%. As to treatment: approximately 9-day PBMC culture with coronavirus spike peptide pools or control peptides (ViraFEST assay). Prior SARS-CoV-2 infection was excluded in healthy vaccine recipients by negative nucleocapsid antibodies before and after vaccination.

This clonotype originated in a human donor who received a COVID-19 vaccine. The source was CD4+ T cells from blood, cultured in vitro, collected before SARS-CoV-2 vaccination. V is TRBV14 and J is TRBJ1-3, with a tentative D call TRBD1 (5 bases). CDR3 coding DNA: TGTGCCAGCAGCCAAGCCCGGGGGACTGGAAACACCATATATTTT. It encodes CASSQARGTGNTIYF. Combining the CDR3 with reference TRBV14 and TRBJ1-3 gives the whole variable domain EAGVTQFPSHSVIEKGQTVTLRCDPISGHDNLYWYRRVMGKEIKFLLHFVKESKQDESGMPNNRFLAERTGGTYSTLKVQPAELEDSGVYFCASSQARGTGNTIYFGEGSWLTVV.